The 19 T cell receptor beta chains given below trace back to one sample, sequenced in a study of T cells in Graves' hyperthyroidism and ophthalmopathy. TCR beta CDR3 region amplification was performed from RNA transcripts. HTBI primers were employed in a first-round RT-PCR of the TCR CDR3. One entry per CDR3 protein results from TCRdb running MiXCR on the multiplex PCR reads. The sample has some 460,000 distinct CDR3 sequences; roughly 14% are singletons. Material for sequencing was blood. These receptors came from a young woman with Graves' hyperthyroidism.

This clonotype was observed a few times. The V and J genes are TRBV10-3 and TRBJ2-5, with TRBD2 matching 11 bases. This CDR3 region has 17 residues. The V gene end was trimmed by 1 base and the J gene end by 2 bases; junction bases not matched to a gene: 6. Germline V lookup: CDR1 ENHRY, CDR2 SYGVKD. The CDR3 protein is CAISEFTSGGPQETQYF. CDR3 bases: TGTGCCATCAGTGAGTTTACTAGCGGGGGACCTCAAGAGACCCAGTACTTC.

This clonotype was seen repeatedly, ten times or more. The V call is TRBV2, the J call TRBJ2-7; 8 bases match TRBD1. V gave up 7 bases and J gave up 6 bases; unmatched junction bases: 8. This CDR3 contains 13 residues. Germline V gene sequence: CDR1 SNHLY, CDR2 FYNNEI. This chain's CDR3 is CASKTGEYGEQYF. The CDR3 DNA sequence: TGTGCCAGCAAGACAGGGGAATACGGCGAGCAGTACTTC.

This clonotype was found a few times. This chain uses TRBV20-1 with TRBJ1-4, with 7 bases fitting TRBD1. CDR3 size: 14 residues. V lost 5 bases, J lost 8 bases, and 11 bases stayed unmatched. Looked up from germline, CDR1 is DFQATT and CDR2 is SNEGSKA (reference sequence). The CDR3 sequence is CSAQAGGGREKLFF. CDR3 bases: TGCAGTGCTCAAGCAGGGGGAGGAAGAGAAAAACTGTTTTTT.

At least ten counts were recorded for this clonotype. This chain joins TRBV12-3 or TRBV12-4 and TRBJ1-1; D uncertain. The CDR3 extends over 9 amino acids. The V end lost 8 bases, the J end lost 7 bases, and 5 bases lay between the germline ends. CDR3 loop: CASGLEAFF. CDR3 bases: TGTGCCAGCGGTCTTGAAGCTTTCTTT.

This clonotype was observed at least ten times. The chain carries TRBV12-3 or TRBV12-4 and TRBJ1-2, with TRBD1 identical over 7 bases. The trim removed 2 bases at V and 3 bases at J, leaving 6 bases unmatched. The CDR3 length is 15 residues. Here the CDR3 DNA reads TGTGCCAGCAGTTTAACGGAGGGGGCGTACTATGGCTACACCTTC. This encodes CASSLTEGAYYGYTF.

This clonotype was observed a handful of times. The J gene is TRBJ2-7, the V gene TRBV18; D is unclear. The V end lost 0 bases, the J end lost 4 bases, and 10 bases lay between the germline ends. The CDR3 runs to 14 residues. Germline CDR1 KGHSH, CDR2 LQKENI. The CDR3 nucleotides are TGTGCCAGCTCACCACCCGACGCCGGGTACGAGCAGTACTTC. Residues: CASSPPDAGYEQYF.

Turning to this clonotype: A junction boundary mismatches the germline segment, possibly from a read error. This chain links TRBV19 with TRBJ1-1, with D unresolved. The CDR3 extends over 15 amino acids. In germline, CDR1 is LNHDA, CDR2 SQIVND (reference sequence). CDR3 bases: TGTGCCAGTAGTATGGGAGCGGATTTGGGCACTGAAACTTTCTTT. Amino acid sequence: CASSMGADLGTETFF. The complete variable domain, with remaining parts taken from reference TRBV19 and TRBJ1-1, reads DGGITQSPKYLFRKEGQNVTLSCEQNLNHDAMYWYRQDPGQGLRLIYYSQIVNDFQKGDIAEGYSVSREKKESFPLTVTSAQKNPTAFYLCASSMGADLGTETFFGQGTRLTVV.

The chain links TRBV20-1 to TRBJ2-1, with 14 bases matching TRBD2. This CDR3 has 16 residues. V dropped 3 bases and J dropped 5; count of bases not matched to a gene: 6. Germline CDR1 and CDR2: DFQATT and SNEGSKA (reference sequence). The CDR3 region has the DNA TGCAGTGCTAGCTTCGGACTAGCGGGAGGCGACAATGAGCAGTTCTTC. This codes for CSASFGLAGGDNEQFF.

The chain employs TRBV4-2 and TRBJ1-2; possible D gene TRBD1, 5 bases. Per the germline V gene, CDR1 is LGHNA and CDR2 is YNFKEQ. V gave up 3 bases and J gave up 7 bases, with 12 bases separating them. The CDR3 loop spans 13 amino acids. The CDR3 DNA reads TGTGCCAGCAGCCAGGCAGGGCCGGGTGGCTACACCTTC. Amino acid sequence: CASSQAGPGGYTF.

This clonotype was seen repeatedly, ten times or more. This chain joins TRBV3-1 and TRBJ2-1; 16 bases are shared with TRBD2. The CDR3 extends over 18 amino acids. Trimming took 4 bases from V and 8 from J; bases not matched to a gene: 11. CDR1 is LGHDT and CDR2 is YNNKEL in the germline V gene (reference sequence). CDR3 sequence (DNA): TGTGCCAGCAGCCCTATCCCGGGACTAGCGGGGGGGTCCCATGAGCAGTTCTTC. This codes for CASSPIPGLAGGSHEQFF.

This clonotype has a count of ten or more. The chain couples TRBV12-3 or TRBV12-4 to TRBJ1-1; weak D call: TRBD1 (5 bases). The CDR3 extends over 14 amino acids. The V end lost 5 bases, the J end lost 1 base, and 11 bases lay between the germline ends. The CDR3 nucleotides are TGTGCCAGCAGTGACCGGGACGGGAACACTGAAGCTTTCTTT. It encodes CASSDRDGNTEAFF.

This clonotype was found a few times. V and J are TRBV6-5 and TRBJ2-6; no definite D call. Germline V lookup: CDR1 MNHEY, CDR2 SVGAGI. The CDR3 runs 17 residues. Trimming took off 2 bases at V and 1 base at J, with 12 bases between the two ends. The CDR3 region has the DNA TGTGCCAGCAGTTACCAACCTTTTCAGTCTGGGGCCAACGTCCTGACTTTC. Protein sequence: CASSYQPFQSGANVLTF.

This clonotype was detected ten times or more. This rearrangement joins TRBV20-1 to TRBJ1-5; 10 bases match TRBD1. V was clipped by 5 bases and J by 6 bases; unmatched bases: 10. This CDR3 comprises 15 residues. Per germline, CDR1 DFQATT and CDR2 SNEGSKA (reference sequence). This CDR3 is CSAQIPGQGSQPQHF. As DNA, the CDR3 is TGCAGTGCTCAGATCCCGGGACAGGGGTCTCAGCCCCAGCATTTT.

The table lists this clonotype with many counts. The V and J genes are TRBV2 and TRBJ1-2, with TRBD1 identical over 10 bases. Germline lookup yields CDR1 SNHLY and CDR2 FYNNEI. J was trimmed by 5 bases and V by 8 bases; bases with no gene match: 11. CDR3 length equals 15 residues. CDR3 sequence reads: CASVEDRGSSYGYTF. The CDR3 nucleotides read TGTGCCAGCGTCGAGGACAGGGGGTCAAGTTATGGCTACACCTTC.

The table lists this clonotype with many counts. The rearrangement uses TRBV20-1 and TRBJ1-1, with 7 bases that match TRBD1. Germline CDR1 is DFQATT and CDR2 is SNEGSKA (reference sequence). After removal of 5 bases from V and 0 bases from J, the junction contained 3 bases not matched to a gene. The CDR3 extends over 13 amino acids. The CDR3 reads CSADRVMNTEAFF. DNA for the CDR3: TGCAGTGCTGACAGGGTTATGAACACTGAAGCTTTCTTT.

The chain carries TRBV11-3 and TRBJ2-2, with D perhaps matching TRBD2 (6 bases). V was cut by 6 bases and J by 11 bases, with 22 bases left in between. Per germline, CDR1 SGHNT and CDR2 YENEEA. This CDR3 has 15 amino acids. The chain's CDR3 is CASRPNRESTNELFF. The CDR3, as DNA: TGTGCCAGCAGGCCAAACCGGGAGAGCACTAATGAGCTGTTTTTT.

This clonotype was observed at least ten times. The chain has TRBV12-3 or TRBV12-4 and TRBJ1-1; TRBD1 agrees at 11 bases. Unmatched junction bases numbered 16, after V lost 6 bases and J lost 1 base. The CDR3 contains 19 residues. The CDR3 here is CASSPWGTGGMVGNTEAFF. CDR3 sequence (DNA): TGTGCCAGCAGCCCTTGGGGGACAGGGGGGATGGTTGGGAACACTGAAGCTTTCTTT.

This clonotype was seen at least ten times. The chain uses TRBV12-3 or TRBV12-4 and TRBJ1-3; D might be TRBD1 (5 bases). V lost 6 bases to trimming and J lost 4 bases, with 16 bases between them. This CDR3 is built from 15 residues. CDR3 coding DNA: TGTGCCAGCAGACCACAGGCGGCACGCGGAAACACCATATATTTT. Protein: CASRPQAARGNTIYF.

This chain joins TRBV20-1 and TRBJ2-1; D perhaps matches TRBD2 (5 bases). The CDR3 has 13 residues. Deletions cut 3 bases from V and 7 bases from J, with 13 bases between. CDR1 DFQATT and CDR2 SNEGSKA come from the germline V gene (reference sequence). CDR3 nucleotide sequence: TGCAGTGCTAGGAGGGCCCTGGGAAATGAGCAGTTCTTC. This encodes CSARRALGNEQFF.